These 24 T cell receptor beta chains share one sample of origin, sequenced in a study of T cell responses to AZD1222 COVID-19 vaccine. The repertoire was sequenced with immunoSEQ multiplex PCR; TCRdb's copy has only in-frame clones and lacks some. Of 95,000 to 100,000 clones in the sample, around 90% were seen once. The starting material was peripheral blood, obtained on day 0 of AZD1222 vaccination. The receptors originated from an adult in good health.

The chain recombines TRBV19 with TRBJ1-6; D unresolved. This CDR3 contains 14 residues. From germline, CDR1 is LNHDA and CDR2 SQIVND (reference sequence). Trimming took 8 bases from V and 9 from J, leaving 17 bases between them. CDR3 coding DNA: TGTGCCAGTCAGAAGGAAGGCCCAGGTTCACCCCTCCACTTT. Protein product: CASQKEGPGSPLHF.

V usage is TRBV2 and J usage is TRBJ1-2, with a possible D match to TRBD1 (6 bases). CDR1 SNHLY and CDR2 FYNNEI come from the germline V gene. V was clipped by 11 bases and J by 7 bases, with 14 bases between them. This CDR3 has 11 amino acids. The CDR3 DNA is TGTGCCGTCGGGGGGGGCGGTGGCTACACCTTC. It yields the protein CAVGGGGGYTF.

This chain uses TRBV5-8 with TRBJ2-7, with D uncertain. The CDR3 is made up of 15 amino acids. Trimming took 4 bases from V and 1 from J, leaving 15 bases between them. Germline V CDR1 and CDR2: SGHTS, YDEGEE. CDR3 amino acids: CASSHDWPGSYEQYF. The CDR3 DNA reads TGTGCCAGCAGCCACGACTGGCCTGGGTCCTACGAGCAGTACTTC.

The genes are TRBV5-4 and TRBJ1-3; D not certain. The ends were cut back, 6 bases at V and 8 bases at J, with 9 bases in the middle. The CDR3 extends over 11 amino acids. CDR1 is SGHNT, CDR2 YYREEE, per germline (reference sequence). The CDR3, as DNA: TGTGCCAGCACCGCGGGTCACACCATATATTTT. Its translation: CASTAGHTIYF.

The CDR3 sequence is CASSRAGGPGRELFF. DNA for the CDR3: TGTGCCAGTAGTCGAGCGGGAGGGCCTGGGAGGGAGCTGTTTTTT. The chain employs TRBV19 and TRBJ2-2; 10 bases line up with TRBD2. The CDR3 is 15 residues long. Germline lookup yields CDR1 LNHDA and CDR2 SQIVND (reference sequence). The junction had 9 bases not matched to a gene; V was cut back by 5 bases and J by 9 bases.

This clone was observed once. The chain recombines TRBV2 with TRBJ2-7; TRBD2 agrees at 7 bases. Germline trimming cut 5 bases from V and 3 bases from J; bases unmatched to any gene: 4. This CDR3 has 13 amino acids. Germline V gives CDR1 SNHLY, CDR2 FYNNEI. The CDR3 sequence: CASSLAGFYEQYF. The CDR3 DNA reads as TGTGCCAGCAGTTTAGCGGGCTTCTACGAGCAGTACTTC.

The chain employs TRBV5-5 and TRBJ1-2, with unresolved D. From germline, CDR1 is SGHKS and CDR2 YYEKEE (reference sequence). V lost 4 bases and J lost 1, with 8 bases in between. CDR3 size: 13 residues. CDR3 region: CASSADVNYGYTF. The DNA for the CDR3 is TGTGCCAGCAGCGCGGACGTTAACTATGGCTACACCTTC. The entire variable domain, with the rest obtained from reference TRBV5-5 and TRBJ1-2, is as follows: DAGVTQSPTHLIKTRGQQVTLRCSPISGHKSVSWYQQVLGQGPQFIFQYYEKEERGRGNFPDRFSARQFPNYSSELNVNALLLGDSALYLCASSADVNYGYTFGSGTRLTVV.

J is TRBJ2-3 and V is TRBV3-1 (or the pseudogene TRBV3-2); D possibly corresponds to TRBD2 (5 bases). Germline CDR1 reads LGHDT; CDR2 reads YNNKEL (reference sequence). This CDR3 region has 15 residues. V shed 0 bases and J shed 3 bases, with 10 bases lying between them. CDR3 sequence reads: CASSQENGKTDTQYF. The DNA for the CDR3 is TGTGCCAGCAGCCAAGAGAACGGGAAGACAGATACGCAGTATTTT.

This chain joins TRBV7-3 and TRBJ2-3; 10 positions agree with TRBD2. CDR3 length equals 17 residues. V gave up 1 base and J gave up 5 bases; unmatched junction bases: 9. Germline V gene lookup returns CDR1 SGHTA and CDR2 FQGTGA. The CDR3 coding sequence is TGTGCCAGCAGCTTAAGGGCTAGCGGGAGTATCTTAGATACGCAGTATTTT. It specifies CASSLRASGSILDTQYF.

A single count supports this clone. This chain uses TRBV14 with TRBJ2-3, with 7 positions matching TRBD1. The germline gives CDR1 SGHDN, CDR2 FVKESK. The CDR3 contains 15 residues. Trimming at V came to 9 bases and at J to 0 bases, leaving 9 bases not matched to a gene. The CDR3 loop is CASQDRPSSTDTQYF. The CDR3 bases are TGTGCCAGTCAGGACAGGCCGTCTAGCACAGATACGCAGTATTTT.

V and J are TRBV13 and TRBJ2-7; 8 nucleotides agree with TRBD2. Germline-derived CDR1 and CDR2 are PRHDT and FYEKMQ (reference sequence). The CDR3 loop spans 14 amino acids. V lost 5 bases, J lost 5 bases, and 8 bases stayed unmatched. The CDR3 sequence is CASSNSGAGDEQYF. The CDR3 coding sequence is TGTGCCAGCAGCAATAGCGGGGCGGGAGACGAGCAGTACTTC.

The V and J genes are TRBV11-3 and TRBJ2-7; 11 nucleotides align to TRBD2. The V gene's germline CDR1 is SGHNT and CDR2 YENEEA. With V trimmed by 8 bases and J by 7 bases, 7 bases remained unmatched. There are 13 residues in the CDR3. The CDR3 region is CASALGLAEEQYF. The CDR3 DNA is TGTGCCAGCGCCCTGGGACTAGCGGAAGAGCAGTACTTC.

This clone was seen only a few times. The chain links TRBV25-1 to TRBJ2-5; D may be TRBD1 (6 bases). V dropped 2 bases and J dropped 5 bases, with 9 bases sitting between them. Germline V gene sequence: CDR1 MGHDK, CDR2 SYGVNS. The CDR3 is 13 residues long. CDR3 sequence (DNA): TGTGCCAGCAGTGAAACAGGGCGGGAGACCCAGTACTTC. As protein: CASSETGRETQYF.

The chain carries TRBV28 and TRBJ1-5; a possible D gene is TRBD1 (5 bases). The germline V and J ends were trimmed by 7 bases and 6 bases, with 16 bases remaining between them. This CDR3 is built from 14 residues. Germline V gives CDR1 MDHEN, CDR2 SYDVKM. CDR3 coding DNA: TGTGCCAGCAACCCACGGGGGATGAGTCAGCCCCAGCATTTT. Encoded protein: CASNPRGMSQPQHF.

The rearrangement joins TRBV30 to TRBJ1-5; D gene ambiguous. V gave up 7 bases and J gave up 5 bases, with 15 bases separating them. The CDR3 runs 13 residues. CDR1 is GTSNPN, CDR2 SVGIG, per germline (reference sequence). This chain's CDR3 is CASSEVGDQPQHF. Written as DNA, the CDR3 is TGTGCCTCCTCGGAAGTTGGGGATCAGCCCCAGCATTTT. The variable domain in full, completed from reference TRBV30 and TRBJ1-5, reads SQTIHQWPATLVQPVGSPLSLECTVEGTSNPNLYWYRQAAGRGLQLLFYSVGIGQISSEVPQNLSASRPQDRQFILSSKKLLLSDSGFYLCASSEVGDQPQHFGDGTRLSIL.

This sequence joins TRBV11-2 and TRBJ1-5, with 7 bases lining up with TRBD1. Trimming removed 0 bases from V and 6 bases from J; junction bases left unmatched: 2. Germline CDR1 reads SGHAT; CDR2 reads FQNNGV. The CDR3 length is 14 residues. CDR3 in DNA: TGTGCCAGCAGCTTAGAACAGGGGCCTCAGCCCCAGCATTTT. Translating it yields CASSLEQGPQPQHF. Filled out from reference TRBV11-2 and TRBJ1-5, the complete variable domain reads EAGVAQSPRYKIIEKRQSVAFWCNPISGHATLYWYQQILGQGPKLLIQFQNNGVVDDSQLPKDRFSAERLKGVDSTLKIQPAKLEDSAVYLCASSLEQGPQPQHFGDGTRLSIL.

The chain uses TRBV4-1 and TRBJ2-5; D not resolved. Germline CDR1 MGHRA, CDR2 YSYEKL. The CDR3 extends over 14 amino acids. Trimming left V 1 base short and J 5 bases short, with 11 bases between. The DNA of the CDR3 is TGCGCCAGCAGCCAAGTTACGTTGGGTGAGACCCAGTACTTC. Amino acid sequence: CASSQVTLGETQYF.

The chain couples TRBV7-6 to TRBJ2-2; 7 nucleotides match TRBD1. Germline V CDR1 and CDR2: SGHVS, FNYEAQ. CDR3 length: 16 amino acids. V dropped 3 bases and J dropped 4; count of bases not matched to a gene: 8. The CDR3: CASSLAATGTTGELFF. The CDR3 DNA follows: TGTGCCAGCAGCTTGGCAGCGACAGGGACCACCGGGGAGCTGTTTTTT. Using reference TRBV7-6 and TRBJ2-2 for the parts outside the CDR3, the full variable domain is GAGVSQSPRYKVTKRGQDVALRCDPISGHVSLYWYRQALGQGPEFLTYFNYEAQQDKSGLPNDRFSAERPEGSISTLTIQRTEQRDSAMYRCASSLAATGTTGELFFGEGSRLTVL.

The genes are TRBV7-2 and TRBJ2-5, with TRBD1 matching over 7 bases. The CDR3 contains 13 residues. The V segment lost 6 bases and the J segment 6 bases; nucleotides outside the gene matches: 7. Germline CDR1 SGHTA, CDR2 FQGNSA. The CDR3 loop is CASSSGGSKTQYF. The CDR3 nucleotides read TGTGCCAGCAGTTCAGGGGGATCAAAGACCCAGTACTTC. The variable domain in full, completed from reference TRBV7-2 and TRBJ2-5, reads GAGVSQSPSNKVTEKGKDVELRCDPISGHTALYWYRQSLGQGLEFLIYFQGNSAPDKSGLPSDRFSAERTGGSVSTLTIQRTQQEDSAVYLCASSSGGSKTQYFGPGTRLLVL.

The V call is TRBV24-1, the J call TRBJ2-3, with D hard to call. The germline V gene encodes CDR1 KGHDR and CDR2 SFDVKD. The CDR3 is 15 amino acids. V lost 4 bases and J lost 6, with 16 bases in between. Written as DNA, the CDR3 is TGTGCCACCAGTGACAACCCTGTTGGGCTTGATACGCAGTATTTT. This encodes CATSDNPVGLDTQYF.

V is TRBV14 and J is TRBJ2-7; possible D gene TRBD1, 5 bases. Germline CDR1 and CDR2: SGHDN and FVKESK. The CDR3 has 11 amino acids. V was shortened by 4 bases and J by 12 bases, with 13 bases between the two germline ends. CDR3 in amino acids: CASSLTDKRYF. The CDR3 nucleotides read TGTGCCAGCAGCCTGACAGACAAACGGTACTTC.

The chain has TRBV5-5 and TRBJ2-5; 11 bases map to TRBD2. Germline CDR1 SGHKS, CDR2 YYEKEE (reference sequence). Germline trimming cut 0 bases from V and 0 bases from J; bases unmatched to any gene: 1. CDR3 size: 16 residues. In DNA form, the CDR3 reads TGTGCCAGCAGCTTGGTGGGACTAGCGGACCAAGAGACCCAGTACTTC. Encoded protein: CASSLVGLADQETQYF.

The chain uses TRBV5-6 and TRBJ1-1, with TRBD1 as a possible D gene (5 bases). Germline V gene data show CDR1 as SGHDT and CDR2 as YYEEEE. CDR3 size: 11 residues. V dropped 2 bases and J dropped 9 bases, with 8 bases sitting between them. The CDR3, as DNA: TGTGCCAGCAGCTTCAGGGATCAAGCTTTCTTT. Residues: CASSFRDQAFF.

This chain joins TRBV2 and TRBJ2-1; TRBD2 aligns across 11 bases. Germline CDR1 and CDR2: SNHLY and FYNNEI. The CDR3 is 16 amino acids. V lost 4 bases to trimming and J lost 4 bases; unmatched junction nucleotides: 6. The CDR3 nucleotides read TGTGCCAGCAGTGTCTCCGGGACTAGCGGTTACAATGAGCAGTTCTTC. It encodes CASSVSGTSGYNEQFF.